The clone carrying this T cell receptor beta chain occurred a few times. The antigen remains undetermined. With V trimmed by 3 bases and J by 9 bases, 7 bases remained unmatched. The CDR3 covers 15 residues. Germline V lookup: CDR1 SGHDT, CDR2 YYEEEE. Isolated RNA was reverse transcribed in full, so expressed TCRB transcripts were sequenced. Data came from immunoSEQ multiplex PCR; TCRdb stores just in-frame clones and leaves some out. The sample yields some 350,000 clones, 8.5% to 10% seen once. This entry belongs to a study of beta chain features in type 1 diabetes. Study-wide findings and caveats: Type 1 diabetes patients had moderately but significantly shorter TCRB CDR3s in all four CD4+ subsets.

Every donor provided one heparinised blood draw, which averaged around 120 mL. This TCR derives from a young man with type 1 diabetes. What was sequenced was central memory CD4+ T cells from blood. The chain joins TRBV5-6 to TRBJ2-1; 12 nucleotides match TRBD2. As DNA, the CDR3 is TGTGCCAGCAGCTCTCCGGGACTAGCGGGCACTGAGCAGTTCTTC. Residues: CASSSPGLAGTEQFF.